Listed here are 7 T cell receptor beta chains from one sample, sequenced in a study of blood T cell repertoires in COVID-19. Sequenced by immunoSEQ multiplex PCR; TCRdb stores in-frame clones only, minus some. The data contain 150,000 to 200,000 clones, about 72% of them singletons. The specimen sequenced was PBMCs or T cells enriched from blood (not recorded which). Receptors were obtained from a woman aged 45-65 years who had recovered from COVID-19.

This chain uses TRBV5-4 with TRBJ1-6, with D possibly TRBD1 on 6 matching bases. The CDR3 spans 17 residues. V dropped 4 bases and J dropped 5 bases, with 19 bases sitting between them. CDR1 and CDR2 (germline): SGHNT, YYREEE (reference sequence). CDR3 loop: CASSPLTGSGHNSPLHF. The CDR3 DNA reads as TGTGCCAGCAGCCCCTTGACAGGATCGGGCCATAATTCACCCCTCCACTTT.

The rearrangement links TRBV2 to TRBJ1-4, with D uncertain. The CDR3 contains 12 residues. With 8 bases removed from V and 6 bases from J, the gap between germline ends came to 10 bases. Germline assignment: CDR1 SNHLY and CDR2 FYNNEI. CDR3 coding DNA: TGTGCCAGCCAGAGGGTTGATGAAAAACTGTTTTTT. Translating gives CASQRVDEKLFF.

The count of this clone is one. This chain connects TRBV18 to TRBJ1-1; TRBD1 matches 8 bases. The CDR3 spans 11 residues. V was pared by 8 bases and J by 6 bases, with 2 bases of the junction left unmatched. From germline, CDR1 is KGHSH and CDR2 LQKENI. CDR3 DNA sequence: TGTGCCAGCCTGACAGGGGCTGAAGCTTTCTTT. Its protein is CASLTGAEAFF.

This clone was seen only once. V and J are TRBV19 and TRBJ1-2, with a weak D call TRBD1 (5 bases). This CDR3 is built from 13 residues. Trimming cost V 7 bases and J 6 bases, with 15 bases left between them. The V gene's germline CDR1 is LNHDA and CDR2 SQIVND (reference sequence). CDR3 bases: TGTGCCAGTACTACTCAGGGTAGACATGGCTACACCTTC. Its protein is CASTTQGRHGYTF. Full variable domain (remainder filled in from reference TRBV19 and TRBJ1-2): DGGITQSPKYLFRKEGQNVTLSCEQNLNHDAMYWYRQDPGQGLRLIYYSQIVNDFQKGDIAEGYSVSREKKESFPLTVTSAQKNPTAFYLCASTTQGRHGYTFGSGTRLTVV.

The CDR3 protein is CASSPRQRSSYEQYF. The CDR3 bases are TGTGCCAGCAGCCCCCGACAGAGGAGCTCCTACGAGCAGTACTTC. The chain joins TRBV9 to TRBJ2-7; D is perhaps TRBD1 (5 bases). The CDR3 runs to 15 residues. The V gene's germline CDR1 is SGDLS and CDR2 YYNGEE. Trimming pared 4 bases from V and 0 bases from J, leaving 14 bases between.

The chain carries TRBV7-2 and TRBJ2-7; D gene ambiguous. V lost 5 bases, J lost 0 bases, and 14 bases lay in between. The CDR3 is made up of 15 amino acids. The germline CDR1 and CDR2 sequences are SGHTA and FQGNSA. The chain's CDR3 is CASSTQANPSYEQYF. The DNA for the CDR3 is TGTGCCAGCAGCACTCAGGCGAATCCCTCCTACGAGCAGTACTTC.

V usage is TRBV5-5 and J usage is TRBJ2-2, with D possibly TRBD1 on 5 matching bases. Trimming pared 0 bases from V and 8 bases from J, leaving 11 bases between. There are 14 residues in the CDR3. The germline V gene has CDR1 SGHKS and CDR2 YYEKEE (reference sequence). CDR3 residues: CASSLAQGMGELFF. The CDR3, as DNA: TGTGCCAGCAGCTTGGCTCAGGGTATGGGGGAGCTGTTTTTT. Drawing the rest from reference TRBV5-5 and TRBJ2-2, the complete variable domain is DAGVTQSPTHLIKTRGQQVTLRCSPISGHKSVSWYQQVLGQGPQFIFQYYEKEERGRGNFPDRFSARQFPNYSSELNVNALLLGDSALYLCASSLAQGMGELFFGEGSRLTVL.